This T cell receptor (beta chain) was sequenced in a study of shared clonotypes between healthy human individuals. General observations from the study: At large depth, rarefaction still showed sorted-subset sequencing to be incomplete. Against clonotypes common to all four donors, non-shared ones had lower generation probabilities.

CDR1 and CDR2 (germline): SGHTA, FQGTGA. The CDR3 is 14 amino acids. The V and J ends lost 2 bases and 1 base respectively, with 8 bases between them. CD4+ cells yielded CD45RA+ naive and CD45RA-negative memory subsets. Clones were sequenced by immunoSEQ multiplex PCR, and TCRdb holds only the in-frame ones, with some missing. The repertoire holds fewer than 400,000 clones, with about 74% as singletons. Points on this clone: Antigen unknown.

What was sequenced was memory CD4+ T cells sorted from blood. The subset is: CD45RA-negative fraction. The rearrangement joins TRBV7-3 to TRBJ1-1; D unresolved. The source is a man aged 30-40 years in good health. In DNA form, the CDR3 reads TGTGCCAGCAGCTTATACTCTTCGAACACTGAAGCTTTCTTT. It specifies CASSLYSSNTEAFF. The full variable domain, rest sourced from reference TRBV7-3 and TRBJ1-1, is GAGVSQTPSNKVTEKGKYVELRCDPISGHTALYWYRQSLGQGPEFLIYFQGTGAADDSGLPNDRFFAVRPEGSVSTLKIQRTERGDSAVYLCASSLYSSNTEAFFGQGTRLTVV.